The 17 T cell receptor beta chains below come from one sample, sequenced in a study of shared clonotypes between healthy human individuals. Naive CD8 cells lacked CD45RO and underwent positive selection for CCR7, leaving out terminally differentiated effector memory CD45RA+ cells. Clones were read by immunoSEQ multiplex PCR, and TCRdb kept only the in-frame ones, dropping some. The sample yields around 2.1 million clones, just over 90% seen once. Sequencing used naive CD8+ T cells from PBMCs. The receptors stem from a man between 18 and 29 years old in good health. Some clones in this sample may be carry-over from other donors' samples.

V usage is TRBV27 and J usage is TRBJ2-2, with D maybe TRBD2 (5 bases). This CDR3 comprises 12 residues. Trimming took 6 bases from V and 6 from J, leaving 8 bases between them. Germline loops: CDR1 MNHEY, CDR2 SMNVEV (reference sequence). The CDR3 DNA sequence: TGTGCCAGCAGCGGGGTTCCCGGGGAGCTGTTTTTT. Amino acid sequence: CASSGVPGELFF.

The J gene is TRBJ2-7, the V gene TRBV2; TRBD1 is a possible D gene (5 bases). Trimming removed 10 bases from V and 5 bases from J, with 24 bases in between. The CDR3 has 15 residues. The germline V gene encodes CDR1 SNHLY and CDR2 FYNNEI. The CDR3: CATSNLQGPRDEQYF. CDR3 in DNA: TGTGCCACCTCCAACCTTCAGGGTCCTCGGGACGAGCAGTACTTC.

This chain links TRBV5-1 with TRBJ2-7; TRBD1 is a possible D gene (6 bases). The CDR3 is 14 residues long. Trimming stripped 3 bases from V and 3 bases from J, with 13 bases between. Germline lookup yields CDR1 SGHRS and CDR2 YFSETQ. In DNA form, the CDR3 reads TGCGCCAGCAGCTCCGACTCACAGGGCTACGAGCAGTACTTC. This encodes CASSSDSQGYEQYF. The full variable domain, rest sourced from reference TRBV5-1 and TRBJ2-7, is KAGVTQTPRYLIKTRGQQVTLSCSPISGHRSVSWYQQTPGQGLQFLFEYFSETQRNKGNFPGRFSGRQFSNSRSEMNVSTLELGDSALYLCASSSDSQGYEQYFGPGTRLTVT.

In DNA, the CDR3 is TGTGCCAGCAGCTGGGGGGCAGGTTACTATGGCTACACCTTC. Translated, it gives CASSWGAGYYGYTF. The V gene is TRBV7-9, the J gene TRBJ1-2, with D possibly being TRBD1 (6 bases). This CDR3 spans 14 amino acids. Trimming removed 4 bases from V and 3 bases from J, with 12 bases in between. CDR1 is SEHNR and CDR2 is FQNEAQ in the germline V gene (reference sequence).

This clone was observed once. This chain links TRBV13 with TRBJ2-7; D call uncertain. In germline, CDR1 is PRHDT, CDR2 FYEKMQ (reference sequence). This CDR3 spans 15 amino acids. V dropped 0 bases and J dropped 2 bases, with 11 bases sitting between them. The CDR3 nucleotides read TGTGCCAGCAGCTTAGGCCTTAGGGATACCTACGAGCAGTACTTC. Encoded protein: CASSLGLRDTYEQYF.

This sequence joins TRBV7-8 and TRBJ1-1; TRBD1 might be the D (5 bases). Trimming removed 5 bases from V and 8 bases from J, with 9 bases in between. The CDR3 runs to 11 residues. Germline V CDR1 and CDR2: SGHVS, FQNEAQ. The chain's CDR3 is CASSNRGEAFF. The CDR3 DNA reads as TGTGCCAGCAGCAACCGGGGGGAAGCTTTCTTT.

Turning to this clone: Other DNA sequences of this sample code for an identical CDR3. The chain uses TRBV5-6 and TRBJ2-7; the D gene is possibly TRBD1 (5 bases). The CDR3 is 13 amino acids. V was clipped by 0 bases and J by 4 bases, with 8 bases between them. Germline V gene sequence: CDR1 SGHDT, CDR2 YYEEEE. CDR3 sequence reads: CASSLGAGYEQYF. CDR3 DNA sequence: TGTGCCAGCAGCTTGGGGGCAGGGTACGAGCAGTACTTC.

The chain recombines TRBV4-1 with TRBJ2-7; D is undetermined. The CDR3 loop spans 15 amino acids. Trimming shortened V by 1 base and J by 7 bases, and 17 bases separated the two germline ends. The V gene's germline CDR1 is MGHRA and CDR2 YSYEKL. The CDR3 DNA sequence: TGCGCCAGCAGCCAAGGCCGGCTGGCCGTTGAGGAGCAGTACTTC. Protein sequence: CASSQGRLAVEEQYF.

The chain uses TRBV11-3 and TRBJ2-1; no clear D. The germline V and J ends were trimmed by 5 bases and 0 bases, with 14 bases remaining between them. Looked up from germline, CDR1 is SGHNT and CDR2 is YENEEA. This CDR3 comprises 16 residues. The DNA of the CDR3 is TGTGCCAGCAGCCCCAAGGGCTGGAGCTCCTACAATGAGCAGTTCTTC. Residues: CASSPKGWSSYNEQFF.

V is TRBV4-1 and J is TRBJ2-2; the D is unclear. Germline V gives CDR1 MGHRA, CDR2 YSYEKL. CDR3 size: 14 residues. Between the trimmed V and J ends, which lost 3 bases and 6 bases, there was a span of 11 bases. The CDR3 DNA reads TGCGCCAGCAGCCACAGAGGCGCGGCCGGGGAGCTGTTTTTT. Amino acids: CASSHRGAAGELFF.

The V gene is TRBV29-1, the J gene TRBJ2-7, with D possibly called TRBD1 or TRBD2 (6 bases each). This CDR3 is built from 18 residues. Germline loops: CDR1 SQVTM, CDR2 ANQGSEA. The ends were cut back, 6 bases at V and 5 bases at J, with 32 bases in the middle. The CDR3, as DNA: TGCAGCGTACGATGGGTAACGGCAGGGGCCTTTGGAGGGGACGAGCAGTACTTC. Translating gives CSVRWVTAGAFGGDEQYF.

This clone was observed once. CDR3 DNA sequence: TGTGCCAGCAGTTACCAACGACTAGCGGGAGTACTCGAGCAGTACTTC. It is translated as CASSYQRLAGVLEQYF. The chain carries TRBV6-5 and TRBJ2-7, with 12 bases that match TRBD2. J gave up 6 bases and V 2 bases, and 8 bases lay outside the gene matches. CDR3 length equals 16 residues. Germline V gene data show CDR1 as MNHEY and CDR2 as SVGAGI.

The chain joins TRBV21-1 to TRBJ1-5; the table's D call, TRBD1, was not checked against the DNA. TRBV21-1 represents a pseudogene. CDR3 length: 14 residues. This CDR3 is CASSWRTGNQPQHF. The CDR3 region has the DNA TGTGCCAGCAGTTGGAGGACAGGGAATCAGCCCCAGCATTTT.

CDR3 residues: CASRTSGTGTYEQYF. The CDR3 DNA sequence: TGTGCCAGCAGAACAAGCGGGACAGGCACCTACGAGCAGTACTTC. The chain is built from TRBV7-9 and TRBJ2-7; tentatively, D is TRBD1 (8 bases). V lost 6 bases and J lost 2, with 17 bases in between. The germline V gene has CDR1 SEHNR and CDR2 FQNEAQ (reference sequence). There are 15 residues in the CDR3.

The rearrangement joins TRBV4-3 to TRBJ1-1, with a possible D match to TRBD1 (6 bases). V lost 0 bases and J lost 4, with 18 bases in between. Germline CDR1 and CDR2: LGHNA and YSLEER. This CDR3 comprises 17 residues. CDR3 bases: TGCGCCAGCAGCCAAGAACAGATCAGGGGATCGGGCACTGAAGCTTTCTTT. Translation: CASSQEQIRGSGTEAFF.

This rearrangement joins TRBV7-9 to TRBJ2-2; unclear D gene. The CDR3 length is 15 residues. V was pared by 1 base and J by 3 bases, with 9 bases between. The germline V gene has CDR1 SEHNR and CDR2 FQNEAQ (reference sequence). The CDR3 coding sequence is TGTGCCAGCAGCTTAGTGGGCAGCGACACCGGGGAGCTGTTTTTT. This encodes CASSLVGSDTGELFF. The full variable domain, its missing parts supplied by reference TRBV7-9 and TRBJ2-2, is DTGVSQNPRHKITKRGQNVTFRCDPISEHNRLYWYRQTLGQGPEFLTYFQNEAQLEKSRLLSDRFSAERPKGSFSTLEIQRTEQGDSAMYLCASSLVGSDTGELFFGEGSRLTVL.

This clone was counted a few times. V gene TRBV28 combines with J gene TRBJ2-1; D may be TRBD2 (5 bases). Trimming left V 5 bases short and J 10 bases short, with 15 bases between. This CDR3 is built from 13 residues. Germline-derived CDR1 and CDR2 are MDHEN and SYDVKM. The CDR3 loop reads CASSPITTGEQFF. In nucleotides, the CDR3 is TGTGCCAGCAGTCCCATTACGACGGGAGAGCAGTTCTTC.